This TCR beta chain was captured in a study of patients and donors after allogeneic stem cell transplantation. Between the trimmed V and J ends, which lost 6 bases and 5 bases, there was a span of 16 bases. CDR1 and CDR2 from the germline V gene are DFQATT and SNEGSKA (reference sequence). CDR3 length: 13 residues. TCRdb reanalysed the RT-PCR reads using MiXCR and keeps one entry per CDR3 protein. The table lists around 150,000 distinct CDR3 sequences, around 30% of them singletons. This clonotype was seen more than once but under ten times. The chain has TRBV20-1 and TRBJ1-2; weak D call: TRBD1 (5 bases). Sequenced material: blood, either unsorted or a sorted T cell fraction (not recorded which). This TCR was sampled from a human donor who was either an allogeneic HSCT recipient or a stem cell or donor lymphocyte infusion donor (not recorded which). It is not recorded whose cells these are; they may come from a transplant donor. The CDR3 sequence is CSAPIRGGYGYTF. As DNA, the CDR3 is TGCAGTGCCCCTATACGGGGGGGGTATGGCTACACCTTC.